Below are 2 T cell receptor beta chains sequenced from a single sample in a study of T cells in women clearing cervical HPV infection. The repertoire was sequenced with immunoSEQ multiplex PCR; TCRdb's copy has only in-frame clones and lacks some. Its listing shows some 39,000 clones. The sequenced sample consisted of blood buffy coat. All receptors come from a woman aged 18 to 75 with a cervical HPV16 infection that either progressed to CIN3+ or cleared (not recorded which).

Notes on this clone: The read comes to an end 3 residues before the CDR3 does, leaving the germline J gene to fill in the end. This chain uses TRBV7-8 with TRBJ2-7, with 10 bases identical to TRBD2. The CDR3 spans 13 residues. Losses at the gene ends were 3 bases for V and 6 bases for J; bases not matched to a gene: 2. Germline CDR1 reads SGHVS; CDR2 reads FQNEAQ. CDR3: CASSFSGGLEQYF. CDR3 bases read: TGTGCCAGCAGCTTTAGCGGGGGGCTCGAG.

With respect to this clone: The read finishes 3 residues shy of the CDR3 end, and the germline J gene is used to complete it. The genes are TRBV2 and TRBJ2-2; 11 bases are shared with TRBD2. Looked up from germline, CDR1 is SNHLY and CDR2 is FYNNEI. The CDR3 loop spans 17 amino acids. J lost 0 bases, V lost 2 bases, and 2 bases had no gene match. Partial CDR3 DNA: TGTGCCAGCAGTGAAAATAGCGGGGGGGCGAACACCGGGGAG. This gives the protein CASSENSGGANTGE. In full, the CDR3 is CASSENSGGANTGELFF.